One and the same sample provided the 23 T cell receptor beta chains below, sequenced in a study of T cell responses to AZD1222 COVID-19 vaccine. Method: immunoSEQ multiplex PCR; TCRdb's copy keeps in-frame clones and lacks some. The sample carries some 150,000 clones, roughly four fifths recorded once. The sample consisted of peripheral blood, taken on day 0 of MenACWY control vaccination. The receptors originated from an adult in good health.

CDR3 coding DNA: TGTGCCAGCAGTTGGACAGAGAACACCGGGGAGCTGTTTTTT. Amino acids: CASSWTENTGELFF. The J gene is TRBJ2-2, the V gene TRBV27; TRBD1 might be the D (6 bases). Germline-derived CDR1 and CDR2 are MNHEY and SMNVEV (reference sequence). Between the trimmed V and J ends, which lost 4 bases and 1 base, there was a span of 7 bases. CDR3 size: 14 residues.

The chain combines TRBV3-1 (or the pseudogene TRBV3-2) with TRBJ2-7; 9 positions agree with TRBD1. Germline V gene sequence: CDR1 LGHDT, CDR2 YNNKEL (reference sequence). The CDR3 totals 13 residues. Trimming removed 5 bases from V and 5 bases from J; junction bases left unmatched: 4. The CDR3 nucleotides are TGTGCCAGCAGCTGGGACAGGGAACACGAGCAGTACTTC. The encoded protein is CASSWDREHEQYF.

In this sample, this clone turned up once. The V and J genes are TRBV10-3 and TRBJ2-3, with D unresolved. Trimming cost V 4 bases and J 6 bases, with 14 bases left between them. CDR3 length: 14 residues. CDR1 and CDR2 from the germline V gene are ENHRY and SYGVKD. The CDR3 sequence is CAISGPSVRDTQYF. For the CDR3, the DNA is TGTGCCATCAGTGGCCCCTCCGTTCGGGATACGCAGTATTTT.

The genes are TRBV30 and TRBJ2-2; D could derive from TRBD1 or TRBD2 (6 bases each). Germline V gene lookup returns CDR1 GTSNPN and CDR2 SVGIG (reference sequence). Trimming left V 6 bases short and J 6 bases short, with 14 bases between. The CDR3 has 13 amino acids. The CDR3 reads CACALEGAGELFF. In DNA, the CDR3 is TGTGCCTGCGCCTTGGAGGGGGCCGGGGAGCTGTTTTTT.

The V call is TRBV3-1 (or the pseudogene TRBV3-2), the J call TRBJ1-1, with D possibly TRBD1 on 6 matching bases. V was clipped by 6 bases and J by 4 bases, with 21 bases between them. The CDR3 has 16 amino acids. Germline V CDR1 and CDR2: LGHDT, YNNKEL (reference sequence). CDR3 sequence reads: CASSRGAGQRSTEAFF. In nucleotides, the CDR3 is TGTGCCAGCAGTCGGGGGGCTGGTCAGCGTAGCACTGAAGCTTTCTTT.

This chain connects TRBV4-1 to TRBJ1-3; possibly TRBD1 for D (5 bases). With 3 bases removed from V and 5 bases from J, the gap between germline ends came to 20 bases. The germline CDR1 and CDR2 sequences are MGHRA and YSYEKL. This CDR3 comprises 17 residues. CDR3 residues: CASSQGIQAGGRNTIYF. The CDR3 bases are TGCGCCAGCAGCCAGGGGATTCAGGCCGGGGGAAGAAACACCATATATTTT.

The chain joins TRBV5-5 to TRBJ2-7; 10 bases fit TRBD1. The CDR3 is 14 residues long. Germline loops: CDR1 SGHKS, CDR2 YYEKEE (reference sequence). Trimming at V came to 6 bases and at J to 6 bases, leaving 9 bases not matched to a gene. The DNA for the CDR3 is TGTGCCAGCACTCGGGACAGGGGCAGGATCGAGCAGTACTTC. Protein product: CASTRDRGRIEQYF. The entire variable domain, with the rest obtained from reference TRBV5-5 and TRBJ2-7, is as follows: DAGVTQSPTHLIKTRGQQVTLRCSPISGHKSVSWYQQVLGQGPQFIFQYYEKEERGRGNFPDRFSARQFPNYSSELNVNALLLGDSALYLCASTRDRGRIEQYFGPGTRLTVT.

The chain recombines TRBV12-3 or TRBV12-4 with TRBJ1-6; the D gene is possibly TRBD1 (5 bases). V was cut by 5 bases and J by 10 bases, with 12 bases left in between. This CDR3 is built from 13 residues. As DNA, the CDR3 is TGTGCCAGCAGTACCATAGGGACCTCACCCCTCCACTTT. This codes for CASSTIGTSPLHF.

The rearrangement links TRBV5-1 to TRBJ1-1, with unresolved D. This CDR3 is 14 amino acids long. Germline V gives CDR1 SGHRS, CDR2 YFSETQ. V lost 1 base and J lost 3, with 10 bases in between. CDR3 residues: CASSLQWPDTEAFF. Here the CDR3 DNA reads TGCGCCAGCAGCTTGCAATGGCCGGACACTGAAGCTTTCTTT.

The chain carries TRBV28 and TRBJ1-5, with a weak D call TRBD1 (5 bases). Per the germline V gene, CDR1 is MDHEN and CDR2 is SYDVKM. The CDR3 runs to 13 residues. V was shortened by 6 bases and J by 6 bases, with 12 bases between the two germline ends. In DNA form, the CDR3 reads TGTGCCAGCAGGCTGGTGGGGGTTCAGCCCCAGCATTTT. Encoded protein: CASRLVGVQPQHF.

V gene TRBV6-1 combines with J gene TRBJ1-1; 7 positions match TRBD1. V shed 1 base, J shed 6 bases, and the junction held 8 bases outside the gene matches. Germline CDR1 MNHNS, CDR2 SASEGT. This CDR3 spans 15 amino acids. The CDR3 is CASSEGTGAAAEAFF. The CDR3 DNA sequence: TGTGCCAGCAGTGAAGGTACAGGGGCCGCCGCTGAAGCTTTCTTT.

The chain combines TRBV5-8 with TRBJ1-5; D is perhaps TRBD1 (5 bases). The CDR3 runs to 13 residues. With 0 bases removed from V and 7 bases from J, the gap between germline ends came to 8 bases. Germline CDR1 SGHTS, CDR2 YDEGEE. The DNA of the CDR3 is TGTGCCAGCAGCTTGGAGCGGGACCAGCCCCAGCATTTT. Protein product: CASSLERDQPQHF.

J is TRBJ2-5 and V is TRBV7-9, with 8 positions matching TRBD1. This CDR3 region has 15 residues. Trimming removed 4 bases from V and 2 bases from J; junction bases left unmatched: 6. Germline V lookup: CDR1 SEHNR, CDR2 FQNEAQ (reference sequence). The CDR3 DNA reads TGTGCCAGCAGCTCCAGGACAGGGCCACAAGAGACCCAGTACTTC. Translated: CASSSRTGPQETQYF.

The rearrangement links TRBV5-1 to TRBJ2-2; D is unresolved. CDR1 is SGHRS and CDR2 is YFSETQ in the germline V gene. The CDR3 has 13 amino acids. V lost 4 bases and J lost 6, with 10 bases in between. The CDR3 DNA is TGCGCCAGCAGCCTGGAGCATCCCGGGGAGCTGTTTTTT. As protein: CASSLEHPGELFF.

V usage is TRBV3-1 (or the pseudogene TRBV3-2) and J usage is TRBJ1-6; D remains ambiguous. Trimming pared 0 bases from V and 4 bases from J, leaving 4 bases between. The CDR3 extends over 14 amino acids. The germline V gene has CDR1 LGHDT and CDR2 YNNKEL (reference sequence). CDR3 coding DNA: TGTGCCAGCAGCCAAGAGGGGTATAATTCACCCCTCCACTTT. Its translation is CASSQEGYNSPLHF.

The chain combines TRBV4-1 with TRBJ1-5; D is undetermined. V was trimmed by 2 bases and J by 0 bases, leaving 8 bases between them. Germline V CDR1 and CDR2: MGHRA, YSYEKL. CDR3 length: 15 amino acids. This CDR3 reads CASSQHANSNQPQHF. DNA for the CDR3: TGCGCCAGCAGCCAACATGCGAATAGCAATCAGCCCCAGCATTTT.

The chain carries TRBV2 and TRBJ2-1; 13 nucleotides agree with TRBD2. V lost 6 bases, J lost 7 bases, and 15 bases stayed unmatched. The CDR3 spans 18 residues. In germline, CDR1 is SNHLY, CDR2 FYNNEI. This chain's CDR3 is CASRPPGWGLAGRNEQFF. The CDR3, as DNA: TGTGCCAGCAGACCTCCCGGATGGGGACTAGCGGGGAGGAATGAGCAGTTCTTC.

V and J are TRBV28 and TRBJ1-1; 9 nucleotides line up with TRBD1. V shed 7 bases and J 10 bases; nucleotides not matched to a gene: 7. CDR3 length equals 12 residues. The germline V gene has CDR1 MDHEN and CDR2 SYDVKM. The CDR3 reads CASTPGQGRAFF. The DNA of the CDR3 is TGTGCCAGCACCCCGGGACAGGGACGAGCTTTCTTT. The full variable domain, in which reference TRBV28 and TRBJ1-1 provide the parts outside the CDR3, is DVKVTQSSRYLVKRTGEKVFLECVQDMDHENMFWYRQDPGLGLRLIYFSYDVKMKEKGDIPEGYSVSREKKERFSLILESASTNQTSMYLCASTPGQGRAFFGQGTRLTVV.

This chain joins TRBV6-5 and TRBJ1-2; possible D gene TRBD1, 6 bases. The CDR3 spans 16 residues. In germline, CDR1 is MNHEY, CDR2 SVGAGI. Trimming cost V 2 bases and J 4 bases, with 17 bases left between them. For the CDR3, the DNA is TGTGCCAGCAGTTACCAAGGGGGTTCCGTCCCCTATGGCTACACCTTC. It yields the protein CASSYQGGSVPYGYTF.

The V call is TRBV2, the J call TRBJ1-2, with D possibly TRBD1 on 6 matching bases. Germline V gives CDR1 SNHLY, CDR2 FYNNEI. The CDR3 sequence is 15 residues long. Trimming took off 2 bases at V and 4 bases at J, with 14 bases between the two ends. The CDR3, as DNA: TGTGCCAGCAGTGAATCCGGGGGGCGCACCTATGGCTACACCTTC. It codes for CASSESGGRTYGYTF.

The J gene is TRBJ1-3, the V gene TRBV5-6; D is undetermined. The germline gives CDR1 SGHDT, CDR2 YYEEEE. The CDR3 runs 17 residues. Trimming took off 1 base at V and 0 bases at J, with 14 bases between the two ends. This CDR3 is CASSLFFGSSSGNTIYF. The CDR3 DNA reads as TGTGCCAGCAGCTTGTTTTTCGGATCGAGCTCTGGAAACACCATATATTTT.

The rearrangement joins TRBV6-1 to TRBJ1-6; D perhaps matches TRBD1 (5 bases). From germline, CDR1 is MNHNS and CDR2 SASEGT. CDR3 length: 17 residues. V shed 1 base and J shed 0 bases, with 10 bases lying between them. As DNA, the CDR3 is TGTGCCAGCAGTGAAGTCGGGGGAAGCTCCTATAATTCACCCCTCCACTTT. This sequence encodes CASSEVGGSSYNSPLHF.

Worth noting for this clone: A much larger clone differs by one base, so this may be a read error. Within the sample, other DNA sequences also encode this same CDR3. This chain connects TRBV7-3 to TRBJ1-1; no firm D call. V was pared by 2 bases and J by 0 bases, with 4 bases between. This CDR3 spans 13 amino acids. Germline CDR1 is SGHTA and CDR2 is FQGTGA. CDR3 in amino acids: CASSLSMNTEAFF. In nucleotides, the CDR3 is TGTGCCAGCAGCTTATCTATGAACACTGAAGCTTTCTTT.